This is a list of T cell receptor beta chains from one sample in a study of cytomegalovirus exposure and HLA in healthy donors. TCRdb's table, derived via immunoSEQ multiplex PCR, lists solely in-frame clones and lacks some. The repertoire holds around 150,000 clones, around 9% seen once, with roughly 7.2% in the top ten. Sequenced material: PBMCs. The receptors come from a woman in her thirties or forties in good health and CMV-seropositive. Both conserved end residues are part of each CDR3.

CDR3,V,J
CASSMDRGWSPLHF,TRBV5-4,TRBJ1-6
CASSLSIGASEDEQYF,TRBV7-2,TRBJ2-7
CASSEWGVAEAFF,TRBV2,TRBJ1-1
CASSETGVRTDTQYF,TRBV7-9,TRBJ2-3
CASSQDRGTDTQYF,TRBV4-3,TRBJ2-3
CASSSFDSLYNEQFF,TRBV5-1,TRBJ2-1
CASMTGGKSSPLHF,TRBV2,TRBJ1-6
CASSYSEGVSYEQYF,TRBV6-5,TRBJ2-7
CASSLAGTGEFGQYF,TRBV5-4,TRBJ2-7
CASSSGTGYGEQYF,TRBV6-5,TRBJ2-7
CASSGSRDYEQYF,TRBV2,TRBJ2-7
CASSVLAGGPDTQYF,TRBV6-1,TRBJ2-3
CASSQGPAGGQQYF,TRBV4-1,TRBJ2-7
CASSGTGGAIKNQPQHF,TRBV2,TRBJ1-5
CASSFGRGSNEKLFF,TRBV5-1,TRBJ1-4
CASSVPTVNTEAFF,TRBV5-1,TRBJ1-1
CASSQNQSPGQPQHF,TRBV6-5,TRBJ1-5
CSVELPRGNYGYTF,TRBV29-1,TRBJ1-2
CASSWGAGGSTEAFF,TRBV5-4,TRBJ1-1
CASSAVMNTEAFF,TRBV19,TRBJ1-1
CASSYGGPTGELFF,TRBV6-6,TRBJ2-2
CASSLGQGAKTQYF,TRBV7-9,TRBJ2-5
CASSVPGQGALEETQYF,TRBV6-1,TRBJ2-5
CASRLGQASYEQYF,TRBV5-8,TRBJ2-7
CASSQGRRDTEAFF,TRBV7-2,TRBJ1-1
CASSMGGTDTQYF,TRBV19,TRBJ2-3
CSASGGEETQYF,TRBV29-1,TRBJ2-5
CASSLIMTGGPNIGELFF,TRBV7-8,TRBJ2-2
CASSLIASMTGELFF,TRBV7-9,TRBJ2-2
CASSPFGRGVAGGTSYNEQFF,TRBV7-3,TRBJ2-1
CASSRGDRVVTEAFF,TRBV4-3,TRBJ1-1
CASSSVRSSYEQYF,TRBV5-6,TRBJ2-7
CASSIDFRNTEAFF,TRBV19,TRBJ1-1
CASSEYRGSGWGYTF,TRBV25-1,TRBJ1-2
CASSLDETYRNEQYF,TRBV7-9,TRBJ2-7